This T cell receptor beta chain was retrieved from a study of blood T cell repertoires in COVID-19. CDR3 length equals 12 residues. Trimming stripped 5 bases from V and 0 bases from J, with 5 bases between. CDR1 is MDHEN, CDR2 SYDVKM, per germline. Generated by immunoSEQ multiplex PCR, the TCRdb table keeps only in-frame clones and is missing some. Counted here are a few hundred thousand clones, 85% to 90% occurring once; the ten biggest clones make up 6.3%. This clone occurred once. The sample was peripheral blood. This receptor was taken from a woman aged 50 to 60 with COVID-19, enrolled during active disease. J is TRBJ2-7 and V is TRBV28; D gene unclear. The CDR3 nucleotides read TGTGCCAGCAGTCCGTACTCCTACGAGCAGTACTTC. Residues: CASSPYSYEQYF.